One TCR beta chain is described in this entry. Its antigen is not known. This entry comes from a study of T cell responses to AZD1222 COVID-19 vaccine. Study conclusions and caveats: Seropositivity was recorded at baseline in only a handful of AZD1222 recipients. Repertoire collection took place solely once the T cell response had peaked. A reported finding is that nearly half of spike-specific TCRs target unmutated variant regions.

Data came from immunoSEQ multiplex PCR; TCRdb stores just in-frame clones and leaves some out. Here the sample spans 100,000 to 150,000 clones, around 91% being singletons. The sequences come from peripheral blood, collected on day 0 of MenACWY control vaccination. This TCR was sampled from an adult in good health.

The CDR3 nucleotides read TGTGCCAGCAGCCAAGATAATGTGGGGGGGCGGGAGCAGTTCTTC. This translates into CASSQDNVGGREQFF. The rearrangement joins TRBV3-1 (or the pseudogene TRBV3-2) to TRBJ2-1; TRBD2 is a possible D gene (7 bases). The CDR3 has 15 residues. V lost 0 bases and J 10 bases, leaving 16 bases between the germline ends. CDR1 is LGHDT and CDR2 is YNNKEL in the germline V gene (reference sequence).